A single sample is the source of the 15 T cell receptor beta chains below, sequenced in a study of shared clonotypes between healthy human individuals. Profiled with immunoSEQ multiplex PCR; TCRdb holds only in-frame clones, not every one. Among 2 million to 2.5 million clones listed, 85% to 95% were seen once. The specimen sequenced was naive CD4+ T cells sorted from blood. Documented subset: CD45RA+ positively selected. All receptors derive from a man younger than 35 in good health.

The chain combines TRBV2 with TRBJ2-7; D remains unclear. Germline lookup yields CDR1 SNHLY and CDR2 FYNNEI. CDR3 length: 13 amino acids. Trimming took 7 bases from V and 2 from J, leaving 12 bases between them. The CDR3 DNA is TGTGCCAGCAATGTTGACACAACCTACGAGCAGTACTTC. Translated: CASNVDTTYEQYF.

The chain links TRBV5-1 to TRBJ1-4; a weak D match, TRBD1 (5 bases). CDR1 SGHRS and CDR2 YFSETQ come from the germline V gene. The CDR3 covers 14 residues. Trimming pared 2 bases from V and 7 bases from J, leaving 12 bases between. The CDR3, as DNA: TGCGCCAGCAGCTTTGGGGCGCAGGGTGAAAAACTGTTTTTT. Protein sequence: CASSFGAQGEKLFF.

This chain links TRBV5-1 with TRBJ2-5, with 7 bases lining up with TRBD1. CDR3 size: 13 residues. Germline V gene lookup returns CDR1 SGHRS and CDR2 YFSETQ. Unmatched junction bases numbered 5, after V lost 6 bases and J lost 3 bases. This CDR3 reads CASTWGTEETQYF. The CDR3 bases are TGCGCCAGCACCTGGGGGACAGAAGAGACCCAGTACTTC. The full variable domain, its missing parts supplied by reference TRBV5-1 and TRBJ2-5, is KAGVTQTPRYLIKTRGQQVTLSCSPISGHRSVSWYQQTPGQGLQFLFEYFSETQRNKGNFPGRFSGRQFSNSRSEMNVSTLELGDSALYLCASTWGTEETQYFGPGTRLLVL.

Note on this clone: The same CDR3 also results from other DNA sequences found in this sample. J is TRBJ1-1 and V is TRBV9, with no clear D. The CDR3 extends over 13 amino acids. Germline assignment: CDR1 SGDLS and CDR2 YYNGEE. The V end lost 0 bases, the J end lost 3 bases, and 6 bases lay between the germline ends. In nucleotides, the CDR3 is TGTGCCAGCAGCGTAGATCGGGACACTGAAGCTTTCTTT. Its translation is CASSVDRDTEAFF. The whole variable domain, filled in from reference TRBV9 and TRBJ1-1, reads DSGVTQTPKHLITATGQRVTLRCSPRSGDLSVYWYQQSLDQGLQFLIQYYNGEERAKGNILERFSAQQFPDLHSELNLSSLELGDSALYFCASSVDRDTEAFFGQGTRLTVV.

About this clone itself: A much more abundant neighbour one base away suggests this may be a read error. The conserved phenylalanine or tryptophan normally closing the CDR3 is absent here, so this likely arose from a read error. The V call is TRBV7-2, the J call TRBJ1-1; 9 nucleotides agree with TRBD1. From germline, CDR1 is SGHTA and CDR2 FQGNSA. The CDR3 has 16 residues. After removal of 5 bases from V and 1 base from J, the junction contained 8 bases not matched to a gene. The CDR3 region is CASSPLGTGSNTEAFL. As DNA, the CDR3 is TGTGCCAGCAGCCCACTAGGGACAGGGTCGAACACTGAAGCTTTCCTT.

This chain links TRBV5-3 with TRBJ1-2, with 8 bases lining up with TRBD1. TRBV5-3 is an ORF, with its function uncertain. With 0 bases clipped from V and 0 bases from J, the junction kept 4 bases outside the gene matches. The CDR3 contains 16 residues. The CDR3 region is CARSLVGQGSNYGYTF. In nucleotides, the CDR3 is TGTGCCAGAAGCTTGGTTGGACAGGGCTCTAACTATGGCTACACCTTC.

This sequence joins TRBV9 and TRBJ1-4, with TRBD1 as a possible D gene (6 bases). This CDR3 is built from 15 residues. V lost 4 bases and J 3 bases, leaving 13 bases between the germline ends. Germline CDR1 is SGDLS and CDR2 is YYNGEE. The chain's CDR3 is CASSPRQDSNEKLFF. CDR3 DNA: TGTGCCAGCAGCCCGAGACAGGACTCTAATGAAAAACTGTTTTTT.

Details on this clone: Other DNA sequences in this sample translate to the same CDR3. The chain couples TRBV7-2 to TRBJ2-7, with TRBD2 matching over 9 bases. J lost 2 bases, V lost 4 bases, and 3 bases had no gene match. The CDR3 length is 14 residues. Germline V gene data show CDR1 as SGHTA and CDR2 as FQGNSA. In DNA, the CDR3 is TGTGCCAGCAGCTCGACTAGCGGCCCCTACGAGCAGTACTTC. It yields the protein CASSSTSGPYEQYF.

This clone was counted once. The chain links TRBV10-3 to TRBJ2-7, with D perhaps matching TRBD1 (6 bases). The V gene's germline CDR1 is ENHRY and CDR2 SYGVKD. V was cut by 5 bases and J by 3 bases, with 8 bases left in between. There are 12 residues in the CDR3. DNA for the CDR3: TGTGCCATCAGTCCGACAGGCTACGAGCAGTACTTC. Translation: CAISPTGYEQYF.

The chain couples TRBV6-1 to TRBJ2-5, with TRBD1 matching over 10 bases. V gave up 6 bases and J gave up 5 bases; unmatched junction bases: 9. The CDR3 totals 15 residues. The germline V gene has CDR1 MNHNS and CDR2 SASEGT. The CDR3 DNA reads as TGTGCCAGCAGGCAGACAGGGGGCCCCAGGGAGACCCAGTACTTC. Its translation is CASRQTGGPRETQYF.

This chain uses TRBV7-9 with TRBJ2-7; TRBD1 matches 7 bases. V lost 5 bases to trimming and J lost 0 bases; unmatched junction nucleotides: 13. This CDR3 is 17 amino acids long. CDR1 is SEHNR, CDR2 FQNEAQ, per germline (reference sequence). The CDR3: CASSRPLTGPHSYEQYF. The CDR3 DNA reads TGTGCCAGCAGCCGCCCCCTGACAGGGCCGCACTCCTACGAGCAGTACTTC.

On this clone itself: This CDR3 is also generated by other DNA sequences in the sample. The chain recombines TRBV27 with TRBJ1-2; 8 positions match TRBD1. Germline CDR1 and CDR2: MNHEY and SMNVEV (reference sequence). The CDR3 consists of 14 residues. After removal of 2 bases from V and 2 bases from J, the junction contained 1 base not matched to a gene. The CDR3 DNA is TGTGCCAGCAGTTTAGGACAGGGAAACTATGGCTACACCTTC. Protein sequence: CASSLGQGNYGYTF.

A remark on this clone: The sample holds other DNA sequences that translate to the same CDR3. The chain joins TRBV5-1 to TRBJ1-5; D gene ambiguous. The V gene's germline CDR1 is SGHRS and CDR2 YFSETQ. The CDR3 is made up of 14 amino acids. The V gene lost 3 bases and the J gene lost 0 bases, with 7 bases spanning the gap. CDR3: CASSSGPSNQPQHF. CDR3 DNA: TGCGCCAGCAGCTCCGGGCCTAGCAATCAGCCCCAGCATTTT.

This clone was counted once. CDR3 DNA: TGCAGCGTTGGAGGGGTTGAGTTTGGCTACACCTTC. It yields the protein CSVGGVEFGYTF. V usage is TRBV29-1 and J usage is TRBJ1-2; D might be TRBD1 (5 bases). The CDR3 has 12 residues. V gave up 4 bases and J gave up 7 bases, with 13 bases separating them. Germline V lookup: CDR1 SQVTM, CDR2 ANQGSEA. The variable domain in full, with the rest retrieved from reference TRBV29-1 and TRBJ1-2, is SAVISQKPSRDICQRGTSLTIQCQVDSQVTMMFWYRQQPGQSLTLIATANQGSEATYESGFVIDKFPISRPNLTFSTLTVSNMSPEDSSIYLCSVGGVEFGYTFGSGTRLTVV.

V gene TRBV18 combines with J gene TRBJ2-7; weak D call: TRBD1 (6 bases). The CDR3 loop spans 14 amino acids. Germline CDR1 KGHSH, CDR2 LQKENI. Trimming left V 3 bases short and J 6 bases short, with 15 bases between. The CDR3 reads CASSPANRVREQYF. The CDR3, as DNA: TGTGCCAGCTCACCGGCTAACAGGGTGCGCGAGCAGTACTTC.